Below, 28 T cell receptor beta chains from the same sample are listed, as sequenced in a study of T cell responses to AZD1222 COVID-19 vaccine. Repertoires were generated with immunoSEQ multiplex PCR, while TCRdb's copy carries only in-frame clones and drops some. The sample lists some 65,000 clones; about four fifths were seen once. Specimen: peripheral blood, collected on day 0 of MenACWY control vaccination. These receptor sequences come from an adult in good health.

The CDR3 is CSVGTGDGYTF. In nucleotides, the CDR3 is TGCAGTGTCGGGACCGGGGATGGCTACACCTTC. This chain uses TRBV20-1 with TRBJ1-2; TRBD1 might be the D (5 bases). CDR1 is DFQATT and CDR2 is SNEGSKA in the germline V gene (reference sequence). V was shortened by 7 bases and J by 6 bases, with 12 bases between the two germline ends. This CDR3 is 11 amino acids long.

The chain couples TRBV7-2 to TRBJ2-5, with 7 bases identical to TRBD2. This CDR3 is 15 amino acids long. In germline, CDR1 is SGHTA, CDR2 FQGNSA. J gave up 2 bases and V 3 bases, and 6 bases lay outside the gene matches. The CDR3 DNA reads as TGTGCCAGCAGCTTGGGTTGGGGGGGGCAAGAGACCCAGTACTTC. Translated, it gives CASSLGWGGQETQYF.

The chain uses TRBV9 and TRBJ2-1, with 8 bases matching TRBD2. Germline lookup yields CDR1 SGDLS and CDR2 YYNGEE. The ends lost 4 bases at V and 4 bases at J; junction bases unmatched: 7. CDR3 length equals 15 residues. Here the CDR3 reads CASSPPAGAYNEQFF. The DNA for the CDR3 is TGTGCCAGCAGCCCACCAGCGGGAGCATACAATGAGCAGTTCTTC.

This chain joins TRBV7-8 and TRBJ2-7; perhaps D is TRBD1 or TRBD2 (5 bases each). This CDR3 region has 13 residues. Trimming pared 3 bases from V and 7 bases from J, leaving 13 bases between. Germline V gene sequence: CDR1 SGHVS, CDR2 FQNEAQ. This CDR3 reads CASSLGDRLEQYF. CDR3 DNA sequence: TGTGCCAGCAGCTTGGGGGACCGGCTTGAGCAGTACTTC.

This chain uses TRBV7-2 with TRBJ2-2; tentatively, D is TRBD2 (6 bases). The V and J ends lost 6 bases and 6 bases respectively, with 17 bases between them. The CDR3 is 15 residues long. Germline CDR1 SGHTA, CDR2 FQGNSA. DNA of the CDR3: TGTGCCAGCAGTCCCCGGGCGGGGAAGCCCGGGGAGCTGTTTTTT. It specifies CASSPRAGKPGELFF.

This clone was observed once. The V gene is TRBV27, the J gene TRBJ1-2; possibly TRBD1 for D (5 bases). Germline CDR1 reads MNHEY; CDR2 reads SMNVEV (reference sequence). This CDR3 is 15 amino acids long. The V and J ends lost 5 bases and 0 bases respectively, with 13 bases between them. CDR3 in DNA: TGTGCCAGCAGTCCTTATCAGGGAGCTAACTATGGCTACACCTTC. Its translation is CASSPYQGANYGYTF.

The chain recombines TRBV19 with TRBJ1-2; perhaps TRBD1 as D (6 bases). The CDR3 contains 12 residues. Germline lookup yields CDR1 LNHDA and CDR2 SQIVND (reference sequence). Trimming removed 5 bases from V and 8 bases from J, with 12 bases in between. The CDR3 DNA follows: TGTGCCAGTAGTCTCGGGGGCAGGGGCTACACCTTC. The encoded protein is CASSLGGRGYTF.

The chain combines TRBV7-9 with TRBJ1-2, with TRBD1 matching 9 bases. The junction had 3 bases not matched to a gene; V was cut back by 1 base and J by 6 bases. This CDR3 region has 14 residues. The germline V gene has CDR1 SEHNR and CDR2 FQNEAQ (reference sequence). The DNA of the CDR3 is TGTGCCAGCAGCTTAGGGGACAGGGCGCATGGCTACACCTTC. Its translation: CASSLGDRAHGYTF. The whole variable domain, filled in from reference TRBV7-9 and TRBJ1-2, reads DTGVSQNPRHKITKRGQNVTFRCDPISEHNRLYWYRQTLGQGPEFLTYFQNEAQLEKSRLLSDRFSAERPKGSFSTLEIQRTEQGDSAMYLCASSLGDRAHGYTFGSGTRLTVV.

CDR3 sequence: CASTFLIDGGYTF. In nucleotides, the CDR3 is TGTGCCAGCACCTTTTTGATTGACGGGGGCTACACCTTC. The chain recombines TRBV12-3 or TRBV12-4 with TRBJ1-2; D not resolved. The CDR3 runs 13 residues. Trimming stripped 7 bases from V and 8 bases from J, with 17 bases between.

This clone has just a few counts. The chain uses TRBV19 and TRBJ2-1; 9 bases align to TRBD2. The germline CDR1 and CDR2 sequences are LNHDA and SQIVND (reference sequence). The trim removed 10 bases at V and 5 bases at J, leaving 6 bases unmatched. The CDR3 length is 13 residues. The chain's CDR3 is CATALAGNNEQFF. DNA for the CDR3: TGTGCCACCGCTCTAGCGGGGAACAATGAGCAGTTCTTC.

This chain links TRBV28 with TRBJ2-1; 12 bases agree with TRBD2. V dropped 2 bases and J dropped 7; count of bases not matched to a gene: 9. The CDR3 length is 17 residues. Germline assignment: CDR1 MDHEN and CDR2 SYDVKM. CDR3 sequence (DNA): TGTGCCAGCAGTTTACGACTAGCGGGAGTACGGGGGAATGAGCAGTTCTTC. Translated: CASSLRLAGVRGNEQFF.

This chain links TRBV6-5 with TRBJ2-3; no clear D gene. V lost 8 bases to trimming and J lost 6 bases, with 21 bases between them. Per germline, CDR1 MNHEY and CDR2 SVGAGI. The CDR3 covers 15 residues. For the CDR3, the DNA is TGTGCCAGCGCCCTGGCGGAACAGAGGTGGGATACGCAGTATTTT. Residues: CASALAEQRWDTQYF.

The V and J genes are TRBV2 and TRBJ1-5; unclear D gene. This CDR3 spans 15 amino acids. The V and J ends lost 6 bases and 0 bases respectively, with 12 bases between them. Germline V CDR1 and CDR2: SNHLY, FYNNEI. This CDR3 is CASSLTRNSNQPQHF. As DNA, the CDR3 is TGTGCCAGCAGCCTTACTCGAAATAGCAATCAGCCCCAGCATTTT.

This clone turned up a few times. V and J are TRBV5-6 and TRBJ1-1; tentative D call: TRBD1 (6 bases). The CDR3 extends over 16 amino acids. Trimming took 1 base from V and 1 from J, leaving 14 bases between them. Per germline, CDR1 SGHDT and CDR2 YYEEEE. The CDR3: CASSLSGATGNTEAFF. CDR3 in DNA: TGTGCCAGCAGCTTGTCGGGGGCGACAGGGAACACTGAAGCTTTCTTT.

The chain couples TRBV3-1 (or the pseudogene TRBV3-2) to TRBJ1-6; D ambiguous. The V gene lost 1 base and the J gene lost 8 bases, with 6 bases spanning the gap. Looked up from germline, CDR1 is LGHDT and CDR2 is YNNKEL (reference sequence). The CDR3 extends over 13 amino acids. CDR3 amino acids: CASSQVTDSPLHF. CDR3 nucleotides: TGTGCCAGCAGCCAAGTAACGGATTCACCCCTCCACTTT.

CDR3 nucleotides: TGTGCCAGCAGTTCCTCAGTGGTCACGCAGTATTTT. The encoded protein is CASSSSVVTQYF. This sequence joins TRBV6-2 or TRBV6-3 and TRBJ2-3; D not resolved. The V end was cut by 4 bases, the J end by 9 bases, with 11 bases between. CDR1 and CDR2 (germline): MNHEY, SVGEGT. The CDR3 totals 12 residues.

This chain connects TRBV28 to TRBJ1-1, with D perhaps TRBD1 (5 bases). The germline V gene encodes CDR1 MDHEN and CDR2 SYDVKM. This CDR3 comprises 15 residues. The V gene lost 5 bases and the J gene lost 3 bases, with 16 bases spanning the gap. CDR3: CASSPAGSGDTEAFF. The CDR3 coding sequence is TGTGCCAGCAGTCCCGCGGGGTCGGGGGACACTGAAGCTTTCTTT.

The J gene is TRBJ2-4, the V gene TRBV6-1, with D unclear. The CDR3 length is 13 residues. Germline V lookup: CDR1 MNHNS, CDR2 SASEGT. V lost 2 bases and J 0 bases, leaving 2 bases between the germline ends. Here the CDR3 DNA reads TGTGCCAGCAGTGAAATAGCCAAAAACATTCAGTACTTC. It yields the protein CASSEIAKNIQYF.

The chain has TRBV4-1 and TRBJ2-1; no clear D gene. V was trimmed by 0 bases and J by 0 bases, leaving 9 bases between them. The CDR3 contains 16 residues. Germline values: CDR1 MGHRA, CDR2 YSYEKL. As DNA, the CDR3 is TGCGCCAGCAGCCAAGATACGTACACCTCCTACAATGAGCAGTTCTTC. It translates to CASSQDTYTSYNEQFF.

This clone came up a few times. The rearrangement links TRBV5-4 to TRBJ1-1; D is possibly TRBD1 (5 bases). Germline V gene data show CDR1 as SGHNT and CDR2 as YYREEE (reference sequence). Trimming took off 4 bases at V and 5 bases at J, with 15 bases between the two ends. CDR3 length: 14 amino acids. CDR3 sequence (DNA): TGTGCCAGCAGCCGATGGGGGGTCAGAACTGAAGCTTTCTTT. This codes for CASSRWGVRTEAFF.

CDR3 loop: CASSLRSPQETQYF. The CDR3 region has the DNA TGTGCCAGCAGCCTAAGATCCCCACAAGAGACCCAGTACTTC. The gene calls are TRBV7-9 and TRBJ2-5; no definite D call. Trimming pared 5 bases from V and 2 bases from J, leaving 12 bases between. The germline gives CDR1 SEHNR, CDR2 FQNEAQ (reference sequence). This CDR3 is built from 14 residues.

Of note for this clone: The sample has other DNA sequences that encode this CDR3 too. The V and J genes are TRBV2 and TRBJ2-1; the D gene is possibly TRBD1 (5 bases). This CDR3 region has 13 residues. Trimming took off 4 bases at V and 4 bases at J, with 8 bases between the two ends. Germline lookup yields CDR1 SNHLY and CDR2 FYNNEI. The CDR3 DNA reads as TGTGCCAGCAGTGGGGGCGCGTACAATGAGCAGTTCTTC. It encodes CASSGGAYNEQFF.

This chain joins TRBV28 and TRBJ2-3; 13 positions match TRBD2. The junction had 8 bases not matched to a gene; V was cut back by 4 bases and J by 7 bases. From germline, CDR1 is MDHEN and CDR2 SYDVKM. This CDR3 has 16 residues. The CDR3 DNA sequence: TGTGCCAGCAGTTCCGGAGGACTAGCGGGAGATTATACGCAGTATTTT. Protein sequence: CASSSGGLAGDYTQYF. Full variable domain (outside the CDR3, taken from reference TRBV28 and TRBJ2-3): DVKVTQSSRYLVKRTGEKVFLECVQDMDHENMFWYRQDPGLGLRLIYFSYDVKMKEKGDIPEGYSVSREKKERFSLILESASTNQTSMYLCASSSGGLAGDYTQYFGPGTRLTVL.

The CDR3 nucleotides are TGTGCCAGCAGTGACGGGGCGTACAATGAGCAGTTCTTC. Translation: CASSDGAYNEQFF. This chain connects TRBV6-4 to TRBJ2-1; TRBD1 is a possible D gene (5 bases). V lost 2 bases and J 4 bases, leaving 6 bases between the germline ends. CDR1 and CDR2 (germline): MRHNA, SNTAGT. This CDR3 is 13 amino acids long.

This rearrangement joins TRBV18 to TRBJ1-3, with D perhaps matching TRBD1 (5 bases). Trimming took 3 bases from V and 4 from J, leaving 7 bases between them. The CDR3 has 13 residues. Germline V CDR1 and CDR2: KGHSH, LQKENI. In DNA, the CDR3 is TGTGCCAGCTCACCGGGACCGGGAAACACCATATATTTT. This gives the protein CASSPGPGNTIYF.

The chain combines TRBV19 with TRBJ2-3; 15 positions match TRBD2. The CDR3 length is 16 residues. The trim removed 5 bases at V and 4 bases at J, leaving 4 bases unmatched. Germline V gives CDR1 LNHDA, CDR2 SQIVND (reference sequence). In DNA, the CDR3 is TGTGCCAGTAGTGAAGGGACTAGCGGGAGGCCAGATACGCAGTATTTT. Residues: CASSEGTSGRPDTQYF. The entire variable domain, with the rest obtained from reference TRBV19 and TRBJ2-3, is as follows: DGGITQSPKYLFRKEGQNVTLSCEQNLNHDAMYWYRQDPGQGLRLIYYSQIVNDFQKGDIAEGYSVSREKKESFPLTVTSAQKNPTAFYLCASSEGTSGRPDTQYFGPGTRLTVL.

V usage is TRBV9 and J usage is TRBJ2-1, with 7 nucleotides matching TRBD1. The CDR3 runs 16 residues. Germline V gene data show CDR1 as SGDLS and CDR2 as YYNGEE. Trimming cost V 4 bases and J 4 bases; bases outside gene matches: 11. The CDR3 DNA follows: TGTGCCAGCAGCCCAGCAGGGCAGGGGGTGTACAATGAGCAGTTCTTC. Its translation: CASSPAGQGVYNEQFF. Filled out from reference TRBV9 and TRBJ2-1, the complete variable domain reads DSGVTQTPKHLITATGQRVTLRCSPRSGDLSVYWYQQSLDQGLQFLIQYYNGEERAKGNILERFSAQQFPDLHSELNLSSLELGDSALYFCASSPAGQGVYNEQFFGPGTRLTVL.

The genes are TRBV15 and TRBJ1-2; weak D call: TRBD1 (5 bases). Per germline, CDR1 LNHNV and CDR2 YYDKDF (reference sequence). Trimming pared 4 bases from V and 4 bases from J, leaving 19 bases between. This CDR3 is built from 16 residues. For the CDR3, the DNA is TGTGCCACCAGCAAGGTGATGGGGCAATTGGGCTATGGCTACACCTTC. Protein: CATSKVMGQLGYGYTF.